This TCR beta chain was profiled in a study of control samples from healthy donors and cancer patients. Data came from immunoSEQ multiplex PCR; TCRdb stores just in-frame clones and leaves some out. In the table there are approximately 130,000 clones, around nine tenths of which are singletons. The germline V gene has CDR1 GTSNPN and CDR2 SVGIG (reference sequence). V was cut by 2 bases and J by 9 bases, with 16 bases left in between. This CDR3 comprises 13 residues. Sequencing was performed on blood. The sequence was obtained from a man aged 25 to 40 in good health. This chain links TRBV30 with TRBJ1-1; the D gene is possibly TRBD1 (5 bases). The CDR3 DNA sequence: TGTGCCTGGAGTCCGCGCACAGGCCGGAAAGCTTTCTTT. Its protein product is CAWSPRTGRKAFF.